The rows below give T cell receptor beta chains drawn from one sample of a study of blood T cells in healthy people across ages. TCRdb ran MiXCR on the 5' RACE reads and lists one entry per CDR3 protein. The sample carries approximately 1.5 million distinct CDR3 sequences, around 36% recorded once. Material for sequencing was blood. All receptors come from a woman aged 25-40 years in good health. The CDR3 runs from the conserved cysteine through the conserved F or W. Part of the rows lack a size; the others show once, few, many or a class for expanded clones.

j_call,v_call,clone_size,cdr3_aa
TRBJ2-1,TRBV3-1,NA,CAGSQEQPYNEQFF
TRBJ1-6,TRBV27,NA,CASRIGRGNSPLHF
TRBJ2-5,TRBV10-3,NA,CAIGASGGAGETQYF
TRBJ2-5,TRBV20-1,NA,CSAGDLTSGDLETQYF
TRBJ2-7,TRBV27,NA,CASSFQGGYYEQYF
TRBJ2-7,TRBV7-9,few,CASSLGLAGRSYEQYF
TRBJ1-6,TRBV4-1,few,CASSLNVDRGVGSPLHF
TRBJ2-1,TRBV29-1,many,CSVEEGTTHEQFF
TRBJ2-7,TRBV27,NA,CASSLSASGEYEQYF
TRBJ2-5,TRBV12-3/TRBV12-4,NA,CASSLGPGRLETQYF
TRBJ2-7,TRBV28,NA,CASRPTSLQSYEQYF
TRBJ1-5,TRBV4-1,few,CASSQDLVTLAQHF
TRBJ2-1,TRBV20-1,NA,CSAGLAVPEQFF
TRBJ1-1,TRBV4-1,few,CASSRQQRGTEAFF
TRBJ2-5,TRBV6-1,few,CASSRGEGHKLETQYF
TRBJ1-2,TRBV5-1,NA,CASSCGQNSNYGYTF
TRBJ1-2,TRBV27,NA,CASSLTYRDSYGYTF
NA,TRBV6-5,NA,CASSFMSGGTYEQYF
TRBJ2-6,TRBV7-9,NA,CASSSRTGSGANVLTF
TRBJ2-4,TRBV4-1,many,CASRRLAGAKNIQYF
TRBJ1-4,TRBV7-8,few,CASSLGGSSEKLFF
TRBJ2-3,TRBV20-1,few,CSASRGLTSTDTQYF
TRBJ1-1,TRBV7-9,NA,CASSPRAGQNTEAFF
TRBJ2-1,TRBV6-5,NA,CASSSSRGRASEWDNEQFF
TRBJ2-5,TRBV7-9,NA,CASSLGTLPGETQYF
TRBJ2-7,TRBV6-5,NA,CASSAYTGQYEQYF
TRBJ2-5,TRBV5-1,NA,CASSFAGTSETQYF
TRBJ2-5,TRBV3-1,NA,CASSQSRLSQETQYF
TRBJ2-5,TRBV4-1,few,CASSQPDRIQETQYF
TRBJ2-1,TRBV7-9,few,CASRADLAGGDNEQFF
TRBJ1-1,TRBV7-2,NA,CASSFQTLNTEAFF
NA,TRBV10-3,NA,CAMGREGLGEQYF
TRBJ2-1,TRBV20-1,NA,CSARPGTSGTFRQFF
TRBJ1-1,TRBV28,NA,CASPPAGSNTEAFF
TRBJ2-1,TRBV20-1,NA,CSARGTGFVGEQFF
TRBJ1-4,TRBV5-8,many,CASSTEPGEKLFF
TRBJ1-2,TRBV7-9,many,CASSLDPSHPYTF
TRBJ2-7,TRBV27,NA,CPSSSPAWTGVSEQYF
TRBJ2-1,TRBV5-1,NA,CASSPLFGGGEQFF
TRBJ2-3,TRBV7-2,many,CASSLVQFTDTQYF